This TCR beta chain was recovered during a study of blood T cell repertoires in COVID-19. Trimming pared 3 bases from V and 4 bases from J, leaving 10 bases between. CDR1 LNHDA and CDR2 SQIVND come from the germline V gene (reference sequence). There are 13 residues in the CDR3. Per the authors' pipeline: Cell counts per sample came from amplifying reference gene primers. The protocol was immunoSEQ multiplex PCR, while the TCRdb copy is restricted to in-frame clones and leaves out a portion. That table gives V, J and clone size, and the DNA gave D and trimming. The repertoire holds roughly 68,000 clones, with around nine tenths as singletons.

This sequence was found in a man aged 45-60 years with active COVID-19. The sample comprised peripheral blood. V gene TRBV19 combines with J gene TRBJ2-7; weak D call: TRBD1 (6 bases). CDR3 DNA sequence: TGTGCCAGTAGTATGGGCAGGGGATACGAGCAGTACTTC. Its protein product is CASSMGRGYEQYF.